Listed below are T cell receptor beta chains from one sample, sequenced in a study of blood T cell repertoires in COVID-19. TCRdb's copy holds only in-frame clones and misses some; the assay was immunoSEQ multiplex PCR. Of approximately 69,000 clones in the sample, roughly 86% were seen once. Sequencing was done on a sample of peripheral blood. The receptors originated from a human donor in a cohort sampled during active COVID-19. Each CDR3 is given with its conserved first and last residue. A D gene is named only where the DNA matches it firmly. Size is omitted from some rows. Given values are once, few, many or a class for expanded clones.

clone size	D gene	V gene	J gene	CDR3 DNA	CDR3 protein
.	.	TRBV21-1	TRBJ2-7	TGTGCCAGCAGCAAAGGACAGGGATCTATGGACGAGCAGTACTTC	CASSKGQGSMDEQYF
.	TRBD1	TRBV28	TRBJ2-7	TGTGCCAGCAGTCTTCCAGGGGGCTACTCGACCTACGAGCAGTACTTC	CASSLPGGYSTYEQYF
.	TRBD1	TRBV24-1	TRBJ1-5	TGTGCCACCAGATTGACAGGGCGCGGAGGTCAGCCCCAGCATTTT	CATRLTGRGGQPQHF
.	.	TRBV19	TRBJ1-2	TGTGCCAGTAGTATTAGAGCACAGGGAAACTATGGCTACACCTTC	CASSIRAQGNYGYTF
once	TRBD2	TRBV5-5	TRBJ2-7	TGTGCCAGCAGCCTCAGTGGGACTAGCAACTACGAGCAGTACTTC	CASSLSGTSNYEQYF
once	.	TRBV4-1	TRBJ1-1	TGCGCCAGTCCCATTCGAAACAGAGAGAACACTGAAGCTTTCTTT	CASPIRNRENTEAFF
.	.	TRBV25-1	TRBJ1-2	TGTGCCAGCCGTATGGGGGCAGGCTATGGCTACACCTTC	CASRMGAGYGYTF
.	TRBD2	TRBV7-2	TRBJ2-1	TGTGCCAGCAGCTTAGGGGGAGGGTCTAGCGGCTACAATGAGCAGTTCTTC	CASSLGGGSSGYNEQFF
.	.	TRBV5-1	TRBJ1-1	TGCGCCAGCAGCTCGGCTTTTGGGGAGAGTGAAGCTTTCTTT	CASSSAFGESEAFF
.	.	TRBV5-5	TRBJ1-5	TGTGCCAGCAGCTTTGTAACTCCTGCGGGCAATCAGCCCCAGCATTTT	CASSFVTPAGNQPQHF
.	TRBD2	TRBV20-1	TRBJ2-5	TGCAGTGCTAGTGACCAGCGGGGGGGGCCAATAGAGACCCAGTACTTC	CSASDQRGGPIETQYF
.	TRBD1	TRBV19	TRBJ1-4	TGTGCCAGTAGTACCCAGACAGGGCTTCTGTTTTTT	CASSTQTGLLFF
.	TRBD1	TRBV5-1	TRBJ2-5	TGCGCCAGCAGCGTGGGGACAGGGGCCCAAGAGACCCAGTACTTC	CASSVGTGAQETQYF
.	.	TRBV19	TRBJ2-3	TGTGCCAGTAGTATTGGGCCTTTGGGGCAGGGGTGGGACACAGATACGCAGTATTTT	CASSIGPLGQGWDTDTQYF
.	.	TRBV15	TRBJ1-2	TGTGCCACCAGCAGAGATCGAGGGACAACCCGTGGCTACACCTTC	CATSRDRGTTRGYTF
.	TRBD2	TRBV15	TRBJ2-1	TGTGCCACCAGGCGGGGGGAAAGTCACAATGAGCAGTTCTTC	CATRRGESHNEQFF
.	TRBD1	TRBV7-2	TRBJ2-2	TGTGCCAGCAGCTCCGGACAGGGGCCCGGGGAGCTGTTTTTT	CASSSGQGPGELFF
.	.	TRBV21-1	TRBJ2-7	TGTGCCAGGATCAATCGGGGAATCTGCGAGCAGTACTTC	CARINRGICEQYF
.	.	TRBV12-3/TRBV12-4	TRBJ1-1	TGTGCCAGCAGTTTACACGGGGACACTGAAGCTTTCTTT	CASSLHGDTEAFF
.	.	TRBV6-5	TRBJ2-1	TGTGCCAGCAGCATATCCAACGAGCTCCATGAGCAGTTCTTC	CASSISNELHEQFF
.	TRBD1	TRBV5-6	TRBJ1-2	TGTGCCAGCAGCTTGGGGGACAGACTTTATGGCTACACCTTC	CASSLGDRLYGYTF